The 27 T cell receptor beta chains listed next were all sequenced from one sample in a study of shared clonotypes between healthy human individuals. Naive-designated CD8 cells lacked CD45RO, were positively enriched for CCR7, and omitted terminally differentiated effector memory CD45RA+ cells. TCRdb's table, derived via immunoSEQ multiplex PCR, lists solely in-frame clones and lacks some. This sample carries around 1.9 million clones, approximately 92% of them seen once, and the ten largest clones take more than 1.5%. Material for sequencing was naive CD8+ T cells from PBMCs. The receptors come from a man aged 18-30 years in good health. Some clones in this sample may be carry-over from other donors' samples.

The chain employs TRBV7-3 and TRBJ2-5, with D tentatively TRBD1 or TRBD2 (6 bases each). The CDR3 runs to 14 residues. V lost 5 bases, J lost 5 bases, and 15 bases lay in between. Germline CDR1 reads SGHTA; CDR2 reads FQGTGA. The CDR3 nucleotides are TGTGCCAGCAGCCCGGGGGCTAGTTCGGAGACCCAGTACTTC. It translates to CASSPGASSETQYF.

The genes are TRBV6-6 and TRBJ2-7; D is ambiguous. In germline, CDR1 is MNHNY, CDR2 SVGAGI (reference sequence). V was cut by 2 bases and J by 3 bases, with 8 bases left in between. CDR3 length equals 13 residues. For the CDR3, the DNA is TGTGCCAGCAGTTACGTGATGGGCTACGAGCAGTACTTC. Translated, it gives CASSYVMGYEQYF.

This CDR3 is CASSQAPGGLGYGYTF. CDR3 coding DNA: TGCGCCAGCAGCCAGGCTCCAGGGGGGCTGGGCTATGGCTACACCTTC. J is TRBJ1-2 and V is TRBV4-1; 7 bases align to TRBD1. Germline values: CDR1 MGHRA, CDR2 YSYEKL. The CDR3 has 16 residues. The trim removed 3 bases at V and 4 bases at J, leaving 11 bases unmatched.

The chain combines TRBV10-3 with TRBJ1-3, with D unclear. This CDR3 comprises 17 residues. V gave up 2 bases and J gave up 4 bases, with 18 bases separating them. From germline, CDR1 is ENHRY and CDR2 SYGVKD. The CDR3 sequence is CAISEPELSGVGNTIYF. As DNA, the CDR3 is TGTGCCATCAGTGAGCCCGAATTGTCTGGGGTCGGAAACACCATATATTTT.

This chain uses TRBV15 with TRBJ2-1; a possible D gene is TRBD2 (6 bases). This CDR3 has 17 amino acids. The V and J ends lost 0 bases and 4 bases respectively, with 16 bases between them. Germline-derived CDR1 and CDR2 are LNHNV and YYDKDF (reference sequence). For the CDR3, the DNA is TGTGCCACCAGCAGAGATTCGCTTAGCGGACCATACAATGAGCAGTTCTTC. It is translated as CATSRDSLSGPYNEQFF.

This sequence joins TRBV5-4 and TRBJ1-2; 7 positions match TRBD1. The CDR3 loop spans 15 amino acids. Looked up from germline, CDR1 is SGHNT and CDR2 is YYREEE (reference sequence). Trimming at V came to 5 bases and at J to 5 bases, leaving 12 bases not matched to a gene. CDR3 in amino acids: CASSLLRDRSYGYTF. The CDR3 region has the DNA TGTGCCAGCAGTCTTCTCCGGGACAGAAGTTATGGCTACACCTTC.

V and J are TRBV5-6 and TRBJ2-7; D is possibly TRBD1 (8 bases). Trimming took off 2 bases at V and 4 bases at J, with 16 bases between the two ends. Germline V gives CDR1 SGHDT, CDR2 YYEEEE. The CDR3 is made up of 15 amino acids. CDR3 loop: CASSLGTGGGYEQYF. The CDR3 region has the DNA TGTGCCAGCAGCTTAGGCACAGGGGGGGGTTACGAGCAGTACTTC.

The V call is TRBV10-1, the J call TRBJ2-2; 11 nucleotides line up with TRBD2. Per the germline V gene, CDR1 is WNHNN and CDR2 is SYGVQD (reference sequence). This CDR3 has 16 amino acids. The V gene end was trimmed by 6 bases and the J gene end by 1 base; junction bases not matched to a gene: 4. CDR3 sequence reads: CASSISGRENTGELFF. The CDR3 DNA reads as TGCGCCAGCAGCATTAGCGGGAGGGAGAACACCGGGGAGCTGTTTTTT.

Points on this clone: The sample contains more than one DNA sequence encoding this CDR3. This chain connects TRBV27 to TRBJ2-2; D remains ambiguous. Between the trimmed V and J ends, which lost 2 bases and 1 base, there was a span of 8 bases. The germline V gene has CDR1 MNHEY and CDR2 SMNVEV (reference sequence). This CDR3 comprises 15 residues. CDR3 bases: TGTGCCAGCAGTTTACTCGCAGAGAACACCGGGGAGCTGTTTTTT. Translation: CASSLLAENTGELFF.

CDR3 sequence reads: CASSGDANSYEQYF. The CDR3 DNA sequence: TGCGCCAGCAGCGGGGACGCGAACTCCTACGAGCAGTACTTC. J is TRBJ2-7 and V is TRBV5-1; D tentatively fits TRBD1 or TRBD2 (5 bases each). V lost 4 bases, J lost 0 bases, and 11 bases lay in between. CDR1 and CDR2 from the germline V gene are SGHRS and YFSETQ. The CDR3 runs 14 residues.

The DNA of the CDR3 is TGCGCCAGCAGAACCGGGACCGACGATCTGAACACTGAAGCTTTCTTT. This encodes CASRTGTDDLNTEAFF. The chain joins TRBV5-1 to TRBJ1-1, with D tentatively TRBD1 (5 bases). The germline V gene encodes CDR1 SGHRS and CDR2 YFSETQ. This CDR3 is 16 amino acids long. The V end was cut by 5 bases, the J end by 0 bases, with 17 bases between.

A single count supports this clone. Additional DNA sequences in this sample encode the identical CDR3. The rearrangement uses TRBV7-9 and TRBJ2-1; D is uncertain. Trimming removed 2 bases from V and 1 base from J, with 0 bases in between. From germline, CDR1 is SEHNR and CDR2 FQNEAQ (reference sequence). This CDR3 region has 12 residues. The CDR3, as DNA: TGTGCCAGCAGCTTATCCTACAATGAGCAGTTCTTC. Protein product: CASSLSYNEQFF.

This clone was seen only once. This sequence joins TRBV9 and TRBJ2-3; D is possibly TRBD2 (5 bases). The CDR3 loop spans 15 amino acids. Deletions cut 4 bases from V and 2 bases from J, with 14 bases between. In germline, CDR1 is SGDLS, CDR2 YYNGEE. This CDR3 is CASSYGILFTDTQYF. In nucleotides, the CDR3 is TGTGCCAGCAGCTACGGGATTTTGTTCACAGATACGCAGTATTTT.

The V call is TRBV27, the J call TRBJ2-7; 7 bases match TRBD1. The CDR3 runs to 11 residues. Per germline, CDR1 MNHEY and CDR2 SMNVEV (reference sequence). Unmatched junction bases numbered 2, after V lost 6 bases and J lost 6 bases. CDR3 bases: TGTGCCAGCAGCGACAGGGCCGAGCAGTACTTC. This gives the protein CASSDRAEQYF.

The chain is built from TRBV27 and TRBJ1-5; 7 nucleotides line up with TRBD1. The ends lost 5 bases at V and 6 bases at J; junction bases unmatched: 4. The CDR3 length is 13 residues. Per the germline V gene, CDR1 is MNHEY and CDR2 is SMNVEV (reference sequence). In DNA, the CDR3 is TGTGCCAGCAGTACCACAGGGGTTCAGCCCCAGCATTTT. This sequence encodes CASSTTGVQPQHF.

The chain carries TRBV18 and TRBJ2-7; TRBD2 matches at 7 bases. Germline loops: CDR1 KGHSH, CDR2 LQKENI. With 3 bases clipped from V and 5 bases from J, the junction kept 16 bases outside the gene matches. The CDR3 totals 17 residues. Here the CDR3 reads CASSPMIPSGGRDEQYF. CDR3 DNA: TGTGCCAGCTCACCTATGATCCCATCCGGGGGGAGAGACGAGCAGTACTTC.

This clone was seen more than once but under ten times. V and J are TRBV27 and TRBJ1-5; 12 bases are shared with TRBD1. The CDR3 extends over 15 amino acids. The V gene's germline CDR1 is MNHEY and CDR2 SMNVEV (reference sequence). The V gene end was trimmed by 5 bases and the J gene end by 9 bases; junction bases not matched to a gene: 8. The CDR3 DNA reads TGTGCCAGCAGTGAAGGGACAGGGGGCAGGAGGCCCCAGCATTTT. The encoded protein is CASSEGTGGRRPQHF.

The chain recombines TRBV9 with TRBJ2-2, with 9 nucleotides matching TRBD2. Losses at the gene ends were 3 bases for V and 0 bases for J; bases not matched to a gene: 9. The CDR3 totals 18 residues. Per germline, CDR1 SGDLS and CDR2 YYNGEE. The CDR3 region is CASSGQLAGYANTGELFF. The CDR3 DNA reads as TGTGCCAGCAGCGGACAACTAGCGGGCTACGCGAACACCGGGGAGCTGTTTTTT.

This clone was seen once. The sample has other DNA sequences that encode this CDR3 too. The V call is TRBV5-1, the J call TRBJ2-1; D remains ambiguous. V was shortened by 0 bases and J by 6 bases, with 7 bases between the two germline ends. Germline V lookup: CDR1 SGHRS, CDR2 YFSETQ. The CDR3 has 13 residues. CDR3 sequence (DNA): TGCGCCAGCAGCTTGGGTCCGGGCAATGAGCAGTTCTTC. Translated: CASSLGPGNEQFF.

In the case of this clone: The junction departs from germline at one end; a sequencing error may be responsible. The rearrangement uses TRBV27 and TRBJ2-1, with D perhaps assigned TRBD1 or TRBD2 (5 bases each). Germline CDR1 reads MNHEY; CDR2 reads SMNVEV (reference sequence). The CDR3 is made up of 13 amino acids. CDR3 protein: CASSPSGTSIQVF. The CDR3 nucleotides read TGTGCCAGCAGTCCGTCAGGGACCTCCATCCAGGTCTTC.

The chain is built from TRBV7-9 and TRBJ2-5; 7 bases agree with TRBD2. The DNA end is more similar to TRBJ2-7, so the J call may be wrong. There are 16 residues in the CDR3. From germline, CDR1 is SEHNR and CDR2 FQNEAQ (reference sequence). The CDR3 protein is CASSLGQGGLSYEQYF. The CDR3 nucleotides read TGTGCCAGCAGCTTAGGGCAGGGAGGGCTCTCCTACGAGCAGTACTTC.

This chain connects TRBV7-9 to TRBJ2-1, with D maybe TRBD2 (5 bases). Trimming took 3 bases from V and 5 from J, leaving 8 bases between them. The CDR3 spans 13 residues. Germline CDR1 SEHNR, CDR2 FQNEAQ (reference sequence). Written as DNA, the CDR3 is TGTGCCAGCAGCTTCGAGGGTGACAATGAGCAGTTCTTC. This translates into CASSFEGDNEQFF.

The chain couples TRBV7-9 to TRBJ1-5; a weak D match, TRBD1 (5 bases). CDR3 size: 13 residues. Germline V lookup: CDR1 SEHNR, CDR2 FQNEAQ (reference sequence). Trimming removed 7 bases from V and 3 bases from J, with 10 bases in between. Here the CDR3 DNA reads TGTGCCAGCAATCGGGACCTCAATCAGCCCCAGCATTTT. This codes for CASNRDLNQPQHF. The full variable domain, with the rest looked up from reference TRBV7-9 and TRBJ1-5, is DTGVSQNPRHKITKRGQNVTFRCDPISEHNRLYWYRQTLGQGPEFLTYFQNEAQLEKSRLLSDRFSAERPKGSFSTLEIQRTEQGDSAMYLCASNRDLNQPQHFGDGTRLSIL.

The gene calls are TRBV5-6 and TRBJ2-7; D possibly uses TRBD1 or TRBD2 (5 bases each). The V gene lost 4 bases and the J gene lost 3 bases, with 11 bases spanning the gap. The V gene's germline CDR1 is SGHDT and CDR2 YYEEEE. The CDR3 length is 13 residues. In nucleotides, the CDR3 is TGTGCCAGCAGCCACCGGGACGGCTACGAGCAGTACTTC. This translates into CASSHRDGYEQYF.

The chain uses TRBV11-2 and TRBJ2-3; D gene unclear. CDR1 and CDR2 (germline): SGHAT, FQNNGV. This CDR3 region has 14 residues. Trimming pared 5 bases from V and 7 bases from J, leaving 16 bases between. Here the CDR3 DNA reads TGTGCCAGCAGCCCCCCGCTGGGGATGCATACGCAGTATTTT. Amino acid sequence: CASSPPLGMHTQYF.

The V and J genes are TRBV27 and TRBJ2-1, with 10 nucleotides matching TRBD2. The ends lost 4 bases at V and 6 bases at J; junction bases unmatched: 6. CDR3 length: 15 residues. Germline V CDR1 and CDR2: MNHEY, SMNVEV (reference sequence). CDR3 protein: CASSSLAGTVNEQFF. The CDR3 nucleotides read TGTGCCAGCAGTTCACTAGCGGGAACTGTCAATGAGCAGTTCTTC.

The chain uses TRBV19 and TRBJ1-1; D gene ambiguous. The CDR3 has 15 amino acids. Germline V gene lookup returns CDR1 LNHDA and CDR2 SQIVND (reference sequence). The V end was cut by 0 bases, the J end by 0 bases, with 8 bases between. For the CDR3, the DNA is TGTGCCAGTAGTATAGATGGCAGGTTGAACACTGAAGCTTTCTTT. It translates to CASSIDGRLNTEAFF.